The rows below give T cell receptor beta chains drawn from one sample of a study of T-cell reconstitution after alpha-beta-depleted transplantation in children. MiXCR, run by TCRdb on the PCR reads, gives a single entry per CDR3 protein. This table has approximately 500,000 distinct CDR3 sequences, roughly a tenth appearing once. This material consisted of PBMCs, taken before TCRalphabeta/CD19-depleted stem cell transplant. The receptors were sampled from a child aged 2-15 years with inherited bone marrow failure, due to receive a stem cell transplant. The CDR3 runs from the conserved cysteine through the conserved F or W. Each record gives: D gene, J gene, clone size, V gene, CDR3 protein, CDR3 DNA. D genes are given only for firm matches. Not every row has a clone size; where given, it reads once, few, many or a size class.

d_call: TRBD2; j_call: TRBJ2-3; clone_size: many; v_call: TRBV9; cdr3_aa: CASSASGRVTDTQYF; cdr3_nt: TGTGCCAGCAGCGCTAGCGGGAGGGTCACAGATACGCAGTATTTT
d_call: TRBD2; j_call: TRBJ2-1; clone_size: many; v_call: TRBV5-1; cdr3_aa: CASKPRPASGRDEQFF; cdr3_nt: TGCGCCAGCAAACCTCGCCCGGCTAGCGGGAGGGATGAGCAGTTCTTC
d_call: .; j_call: TRBJ2-2; clone_size: many; v_call: TRBV7-9; cdr3_aa: CASSLEQSTGELFF; cdr3_nt: TGTGCCAGCAGCTTAGAACAAAGTACCGGGGAGCTGTTTTTT
d_call: TRBD1; j_call: TRBJ2-1; clone_size: many; v_call: TRBV6-2/TRBV6-3; cdr3_aa: CASSSGTGRSEQFF; cdr3_nt: TGTGCCAGCAGTTCCGGGACAGGGAGGTCCGAGCAGTTCTTC
d_call: .; j_call: TRBJ2-2; clone_size: .; v_call: TRBV3-1; cdr3_aa: CASSRVGGSSTGELFF; cdr3_nt: TGTGCCAGCAGCCGGGTAGGAGGTTCTTCCACCGGGGAGCTGTTTTTT
d_call: .; j_call: TRBJ2-5; clone_size: .; v_call: TRBV7-9; cdr3_aa: CASSAWETQYF; cdr3_nt: TGTGCCAGCAGCGCTTGGGAGACCCAGTACTTC
d_call: .; j_call: TRBJ2-5; clone_size: many; v_call: TRBV12-3/TRBV12-4; cdr3_aa: CASSPTKPVETQYF; cdr3_nt: TGTGCCAGCAGCCCGACCAAACCCGTGGAGACCCAGTACTTC
d_call: .; j_call: TRBJ1-3; clone_size: few; v_call: TRBV29-1; cdr3_aa: CSVLMGPSGNTIYF; cdr3_nt: TGCAGCGTCCTAATGGGTCCCTCTGGAAACACCATATATTTT
d_call: .; j_call: TRBJ1-2; clone_size: many; v_call: TRBV29-1; cdr3_aa: CSAGQSYGYTF; cdr3_nt: TGCAGCGCCGGACAAAGCTATGGCTACACCTTC
d_call: TRBD2; j_call: TRBJ2-1; clone_size: many; v_call: TRBV5-1; cdr3_aa: CASSLAGGFNNEQFF; cdr3_nt: TGCGCCAGCAGTCTTGCGGGAGGGTTCAACAATGAGCAGTTCTTC
d_call: .; j_call: TRBJ2-3; clone_size: many; v_call: TRBV4-2; cdr3_aa: CASSNPGTQYF; cdr3_nt: TGTGCCAGCAGCAACCCGGGTACGCAGTATTTT
d_call: .; j_call: TRBJ2-7; clone_size: .; v_call: TRBV30; cdr3_aa: CAWSPDGPTWDEQYF; cdr3_nt: TGTGCCTGGAGTCCCGATGGACCCACGTGGGACGAGCAGTACTTC
d_call: TRBD2; j_call: TRBJ2-1; clone_size: many; v_call: TRBV5-4; cdr3_aa: CASRRTSGRISYNEQFF; cdr3_nt: TGTGCCAGCAGACGGACTAGCGGGAGGATTTCCTACAATGAGCAGTTCTTC
d_call: .; j_call: TRBJ2-3; clone_size: many; v_call: TRBV28; cdr3_aa: CASSIGNTQYF; cdr3_nt: TGTGCCAGCAGCATAGGAAATACGCAGTATTTT
d_call: .; j_call: TRBJ2-3; clone_size: many; v_call: TRBV29-1; cdr3_aa: CSVGGVSDTQYF; cdr3_nt: TGCAGCGTTGGGGGGGTCTCGGATACGCAGTATTTT
d_call: .; j_call: TRBJ1-2; clone_size: .; v_call: TRBV7-2; cdr3_aa: CASSLGLRVNYGYTF; cdr3_nt: TGTGCCAGCAGCTTAGGTCTCCGCGTTAACTATGGCTACACCTTC
d_call: TRBD1; j_call: TRBJ1-1; clone_size: .; v_call: TRBV25-1; cdr3_aa: CASTRQGAGAFF; cdr3_nt: TGTGCCAGCACTCGACAGGGGGCTGGAGCTTTCTTT
d_call: .; j_call: TRBJ2-7; clone_size: .; v_call: TRBV11-2; cdr3_aa: CASSLGDLNYEQYF; cdr3_nt: TGTGCCAGCAGCTTAGGGGACCTAAACTACGAGCAGTACTTC
d_call: .; j_call: TRBJ2-1; clone_size: .; v_call: TRBV7-9; cdr3_aa: CASRWFGSNEQFF; cdr3_nt: TGTGCCAGCCGCTGGTTCGGGAGCAATGAGCAGTTCTTC
d_call: TRBD1; j_call: TRBJ2-1; clone_size: few; v_call: TRBV19; cdr3_aa: CASSIVFRWQGAHYEQFF; cdr3_nt: TGTGCCAGTAGTATAGTCTTTCGGTGGCAGGGGGCACACTATGAGCAGTTCTTC
d_call: TRBD2; j_call: TRBJ2-1; clone_size: many; v_call: TRBV20-1; cdr3_aa: CSASSSTSGSYNEQFF; cdr3_nt: TGCAGTGCTAGTTCCTCAACTAGCGGGAGCTACAATGAGCAGTTCTTC
d_call: .; j_call: TRBJ2-3; clone_size: .; v_call: TRBV11-2; cdr3_aa: CASSLFVAGAPTDTPYF; cdr3_nt: TGTGCCAGCAGCTTATTTGTGGCAGGGGCCCCCACAGATACGCCGTATTTT
d_call: TRBD1; j_call: TRBJ1-2; clone_size: many; v_call: TRBV27; cdr3_aa: CASTLRAGGGYGYTF; cdr3_nt: TGTGCCAGCACCCTACGGGCAGGGGGTGGCTATGGCTACACCTTC
d_call: .; j_call: TRBJ2-5; clone_size: many; v_call: TRBV24-1; cdr3_aa: CATSDDYGPEAGTQYF; cdr3_nt: TGTGCCACCAGTGATGATTACGGACCCGAAGCAGGGACCCAGTACTTC
d_call: TRBD2; j_call: TRBJ2-1; clone_size: many; v_call: TRBV7-9; cdr3_aa: CASSVSPGRAWEQFF; cdr3_nt: TGTGCCAGCAGCGTTAGTCCAGGGAGGGCCTGGGAGCAGTTCTTC
d_call: TRBD1; j_call: TRBJ1-2; clone_size: many; v_call: TRBV18; cdr3_aa: CASSPPSRGMMYGYTF; cdr3_nt: TGTGCCAGCTCACCCCCGTCCAGGGGGATGATGTATGGCTACACCTTC
d_call: .; j_call: TRBJ2-3; clone_size: many; v_call: TRBV28; cdr3_aa: CASSLFGSRPDTQYF; cdr3_nt: TGTGCCAGCAGTTTATTTGGGAGTCGGCCAGATACGCAGTATTTT
d_call: .; j_call: TRBJ2-7; clone_size: many; v_call: TRBV9; cdr3_aa: CASSVDSGSSYEQYF; cdr3_nt: TGTGCCAGCAGCGTAGATTCCGGGAGCTCCTACGAGCAGTACTTC
d_call: TRBD2; j_call: TRBJ2-5; clone_size: few; v_call: TRBV4-3; cdr3_aa: CASSLSGGVETQYF; cdr3_nt: TGCGCCAGCAGCCTCTCGGGGGGAGTAGAGACCCAGTACTTC
d_call: TRBD2; j_call: TRBJ2-6; clone_size: few; v_call: TRBV6-1; cdr3_aa: CASSETSGRAGANVLTF; cdr3_nt: TGTGCCAGCAGTGAGACTAGCGGGAGGGCTGGGGCCAACGTCCTGACTTTC
d_call: .; j_call: TRBJ1-1; clone_size: few; v_call: TRBV5-4; cdr3_aa: CASSPVSKGNTEAFF; cdr3_nt: TGTGCCAGCAGCCCCGTTTCGAAAGGGAACACTGAAGCTTTCTTT